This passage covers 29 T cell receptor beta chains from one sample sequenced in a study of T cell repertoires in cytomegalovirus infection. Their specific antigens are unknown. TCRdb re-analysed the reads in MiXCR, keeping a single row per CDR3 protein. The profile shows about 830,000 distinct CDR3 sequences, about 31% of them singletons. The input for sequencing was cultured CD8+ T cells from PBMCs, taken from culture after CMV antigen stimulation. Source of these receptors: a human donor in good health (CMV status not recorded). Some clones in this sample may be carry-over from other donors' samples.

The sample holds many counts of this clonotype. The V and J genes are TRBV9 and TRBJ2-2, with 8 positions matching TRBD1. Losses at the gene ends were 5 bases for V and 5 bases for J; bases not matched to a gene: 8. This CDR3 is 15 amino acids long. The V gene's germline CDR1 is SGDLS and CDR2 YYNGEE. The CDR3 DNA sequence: TGTGCCAGCAGTAGCAGGACAGGGAGGACCGGGGAGCTGTTTTTT. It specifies CASSSRTGRTGELFF.

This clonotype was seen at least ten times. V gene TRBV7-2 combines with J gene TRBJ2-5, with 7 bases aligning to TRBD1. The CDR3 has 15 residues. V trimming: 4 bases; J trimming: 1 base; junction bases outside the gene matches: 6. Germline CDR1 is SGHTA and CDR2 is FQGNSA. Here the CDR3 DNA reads TGTGCCAGCAGCTACCCAGGGGGACCCCAAGAGACCCAGTACTTC. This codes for CASSYPGGPQETQYF.

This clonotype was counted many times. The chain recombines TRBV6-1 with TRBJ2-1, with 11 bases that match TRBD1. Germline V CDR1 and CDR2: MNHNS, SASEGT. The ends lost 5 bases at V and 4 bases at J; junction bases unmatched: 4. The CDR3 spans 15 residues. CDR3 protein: CASSQDRGLYNEQFF. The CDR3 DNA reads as TGTGCCAGCAGTCAGGACAGGGGGCTGTACAATGAGCAGTTCTTC.

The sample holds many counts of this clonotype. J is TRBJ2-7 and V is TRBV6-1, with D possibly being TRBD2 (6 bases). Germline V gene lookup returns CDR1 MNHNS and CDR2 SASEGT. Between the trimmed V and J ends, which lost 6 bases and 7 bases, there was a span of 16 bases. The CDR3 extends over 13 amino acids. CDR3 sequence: CASRGGLGSEQYF. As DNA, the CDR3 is TGTGCCAGCAGGGGGGGACTTGGCAGTGAGCAGTACTTC.

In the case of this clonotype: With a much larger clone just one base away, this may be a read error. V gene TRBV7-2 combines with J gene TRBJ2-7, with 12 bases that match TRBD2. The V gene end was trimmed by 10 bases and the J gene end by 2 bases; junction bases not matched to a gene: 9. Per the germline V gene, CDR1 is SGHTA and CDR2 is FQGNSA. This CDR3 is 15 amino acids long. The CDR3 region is CAITFRTSGTYEQYV. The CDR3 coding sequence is TGTGCCATCACTTTCAGGACTAGCGGGACCTACGAGCAGTACGTC.

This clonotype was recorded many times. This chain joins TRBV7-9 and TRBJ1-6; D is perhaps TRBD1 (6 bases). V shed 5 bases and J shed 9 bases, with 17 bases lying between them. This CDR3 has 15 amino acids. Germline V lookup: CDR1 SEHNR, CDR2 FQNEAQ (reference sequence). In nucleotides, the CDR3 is TGTGCCAGCAGCCCTCTGGAGGGGGGAGGTTCACCCCTCCACTTT. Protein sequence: CASSPLEGGGSPLHF.

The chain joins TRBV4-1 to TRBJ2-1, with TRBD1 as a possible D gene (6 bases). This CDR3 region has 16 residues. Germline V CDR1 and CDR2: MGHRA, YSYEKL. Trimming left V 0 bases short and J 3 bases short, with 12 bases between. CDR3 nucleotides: TGCGCCAGCAGCCAAGATCGGGACAACTTCTACAATGAGCAGTTCTTC. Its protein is CASSQDRDNFYNEQFF.

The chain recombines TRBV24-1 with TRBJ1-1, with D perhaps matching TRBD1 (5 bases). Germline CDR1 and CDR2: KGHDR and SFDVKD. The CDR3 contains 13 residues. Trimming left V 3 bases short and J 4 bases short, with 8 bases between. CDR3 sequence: CATSDGGSTEAFF. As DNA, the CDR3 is TGTGCCACCAGTGATGGGGGGAGCACTGAAGCTTTCTTT.

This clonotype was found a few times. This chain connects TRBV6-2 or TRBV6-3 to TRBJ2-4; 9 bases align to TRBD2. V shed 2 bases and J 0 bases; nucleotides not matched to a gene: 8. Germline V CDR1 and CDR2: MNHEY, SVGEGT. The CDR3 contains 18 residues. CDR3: CASSYIPSGDTAKNIQYF. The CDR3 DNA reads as TGTGCCAGCAGTTACATTCCTAGCGGGGATACAGCCAAAAACATTCAGTACTTC.

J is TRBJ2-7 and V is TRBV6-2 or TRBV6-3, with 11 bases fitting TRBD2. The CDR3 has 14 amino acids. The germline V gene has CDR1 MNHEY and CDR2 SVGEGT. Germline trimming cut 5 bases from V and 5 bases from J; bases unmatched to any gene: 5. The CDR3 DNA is TGTGCCAGCAGTGTGGGACTAGCGGTAGACGAGCAGTACGTC. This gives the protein CASSVGLAVDEQYV.

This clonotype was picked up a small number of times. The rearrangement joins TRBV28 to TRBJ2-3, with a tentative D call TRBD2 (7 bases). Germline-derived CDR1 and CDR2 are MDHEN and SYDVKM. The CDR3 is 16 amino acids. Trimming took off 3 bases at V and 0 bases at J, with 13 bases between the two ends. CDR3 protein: CASSFYGGASTDTQYF. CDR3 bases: TGTGCCAGCAGTTTTTATGGGGGGGCAAGCACAGATACGCAGTATTTT.

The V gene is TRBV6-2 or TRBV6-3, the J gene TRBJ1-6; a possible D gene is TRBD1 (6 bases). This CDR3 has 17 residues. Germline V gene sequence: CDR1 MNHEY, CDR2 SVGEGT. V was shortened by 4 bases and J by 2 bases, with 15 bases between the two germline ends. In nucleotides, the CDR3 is TGTGCCAGCAGTTCAAGGAGAGGGGGTACCTATAATTCACCCCTCCACTTT. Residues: CASSSRRGGTYNSPLHF.

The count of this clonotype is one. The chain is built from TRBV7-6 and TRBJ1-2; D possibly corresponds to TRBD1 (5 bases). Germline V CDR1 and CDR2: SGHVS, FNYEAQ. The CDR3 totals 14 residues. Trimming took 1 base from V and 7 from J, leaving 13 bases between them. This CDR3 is CASSLGRGDCGYTF. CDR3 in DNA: TGTGCCAGCAGCTTAGGAAGGGGAGACTGTGGCTACACCTTC.

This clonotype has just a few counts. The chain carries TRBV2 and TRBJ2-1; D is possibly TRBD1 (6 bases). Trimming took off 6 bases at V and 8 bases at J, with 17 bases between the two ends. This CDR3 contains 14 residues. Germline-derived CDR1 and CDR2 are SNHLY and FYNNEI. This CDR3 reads CASRGRTVRDEQFF. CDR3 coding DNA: TGTGCCAGCAGGGGCAGGACAGTTAGGGATGAGCAGTTCTTC.

For the CDR3, the DNA is TGCAGCGTTGAAGGGCTAGCGGGGGATACGCAGTATTTT. This codes for CSVEGLAGDTQYF. This chain uses TRBV29-1 with TRBJ2-3; TRBD2 matches 9 bases. After removal of 1 base from V and 6 bases from J, the junction contained 2 bases not matched to a gene. CDR3 length: 13 amino acids. CDR1 SQVTM and CDR2 ANQGSEA come from the germline V gene.

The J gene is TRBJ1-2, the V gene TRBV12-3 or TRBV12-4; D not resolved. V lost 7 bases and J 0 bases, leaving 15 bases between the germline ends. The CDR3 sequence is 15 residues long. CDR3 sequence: CASTSLERANYGYTF. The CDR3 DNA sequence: TGTGCCAGCACCTCCCTGGAGAGGGCTAACTATGGCTACACCTTC.

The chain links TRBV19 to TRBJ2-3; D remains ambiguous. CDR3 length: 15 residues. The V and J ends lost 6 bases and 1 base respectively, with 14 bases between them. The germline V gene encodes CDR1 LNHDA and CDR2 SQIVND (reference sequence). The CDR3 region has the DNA TGTGCCAGTAGCGTACGAGTGGGCCGCACAGATACGCAGTATTTT. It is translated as CASSVRVGRTDTQYF.

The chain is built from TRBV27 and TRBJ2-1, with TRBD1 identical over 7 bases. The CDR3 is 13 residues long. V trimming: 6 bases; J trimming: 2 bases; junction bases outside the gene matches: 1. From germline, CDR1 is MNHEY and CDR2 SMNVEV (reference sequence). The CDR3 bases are TGTGCCAGCAGGGGGACAGCCTACAATGAGCAGTTCTTC. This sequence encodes CASRGTAYNEQFF.

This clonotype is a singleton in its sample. CDR3 nucleotide sequence: TGTGCCAGCAGTTACTCTCACTCGGGTACAGAAGCTTTCTTT. Translated: CASSYSHSGTEAFF. The gene calls are TRBV6-6 and TRBJ1-1; D call uncertain. Trimming left V 0 bases short and J 8 bases short, with 13 bases between. Germline lookup yields CDR1 MNHNY and CDR2 SVGAGI (reference sequence). CDR3 size: 14 residues.

CDR3 amino acids: CASSFENRPDDTQYF. For the CDR3, the DNA is TGTGCCAGCAGTTTCGAGAACAGACCCGACGATACGCAGTATTTT. This chain connects TRBV12-3 or TRBV12-4 to TRBJ2-3; D uncertain. CDR3 size: 15 residues. The V end was cut by 3 bases, the J end by 6 bases, with 16 bases between.

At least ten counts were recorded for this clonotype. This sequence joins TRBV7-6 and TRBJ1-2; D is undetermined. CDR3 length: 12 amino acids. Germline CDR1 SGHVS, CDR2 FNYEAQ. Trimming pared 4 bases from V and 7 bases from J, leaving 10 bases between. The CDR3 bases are TGTGCCAGCAGCTCCCCAATTGGTGGCTACACCTTC. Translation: CASSSPIGGYTF.

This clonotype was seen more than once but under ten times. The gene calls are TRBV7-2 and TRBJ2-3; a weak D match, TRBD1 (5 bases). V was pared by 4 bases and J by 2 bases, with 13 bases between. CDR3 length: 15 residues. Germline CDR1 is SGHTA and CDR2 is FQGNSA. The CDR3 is CASSSRQKDTDTQYF. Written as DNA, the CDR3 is TGTGCCAGCAGCTCCCGACAGAAAGACACAGATACGCAGTATTTT.

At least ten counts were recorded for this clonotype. The CDR3 sequence is CASSYAGTGVIGLNSPLHF. As DNA, the CDR3 is TGTGCCAGCAGTTACGCTGGGACAGGGGTTATAGGGTTGAATTCACCCCTCCACTTT. This chain joins TRBV6-5 and TRBJ1-6; 10 bases line up with TRBD1. Germline V lookup: CDR1 MNHEY, CDR2 SVGAGI. The CDR3 runs to 19 residues. V gave up 2 bases and J gave up 7 bases; unmatched junction bases: 14.

CDR3 protein: CASSLTTGQGSPLHF. In nucleotides, the CDR3 is TGTGCCAGCAGCTTGACGACAGGGCAGGGTTCACCCCTCCACTTT. This rearrangement joins TRBV7-3 to TRBJ1-6, with TRBD1 identical over 7 bases. The CDR3 is 15 residues long. Germline CDR1 is SGHTA and CDR2 is FQGTGA. After removal of 3 bases from V and 9 bases from J, the junction contained 8 bases not matched to a gene.

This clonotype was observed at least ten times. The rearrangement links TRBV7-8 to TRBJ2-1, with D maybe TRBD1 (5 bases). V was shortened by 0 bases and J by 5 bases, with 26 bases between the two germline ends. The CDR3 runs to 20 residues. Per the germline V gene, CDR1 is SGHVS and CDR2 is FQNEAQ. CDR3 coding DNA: TGTGCCAGCAGCTTAGCTCGGCCATCCCTGGGGCAGGGCGTCAACAATGAGCAGTTCTTC. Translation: CASSLARPSLGQGVNNEQFF.

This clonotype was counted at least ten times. DNA of the CDR3: TGTGCCAGCAGCTTGGCCGTGGGCGGAGTCTCCTACGAGCAGTACTTC. Protein product: CASSLAVGGVSYEQYF. The chain couples TRBV5-8 to TRBJ2-7; D is unresolved. Germline CDR1 is SGHTS and CDR2 is YDEGEE. V lost 0 bases and J 0 bases, leaving 13 bases between the germline ends. The CDR3 is 16 residues long. Full variable domain (remainder filled in from reference TRBV5-8 and TRBJ2-7): EAGVTQSPTHLIKTRGQQATLRCSPISGHTSVYWYQQALGLGLQFLLWYDEGEERNRGNFPPRFSGRQFPNYSSELNVNALELEDSALYLCASSLAVGGVSYEQYFGPGTRLTVT.

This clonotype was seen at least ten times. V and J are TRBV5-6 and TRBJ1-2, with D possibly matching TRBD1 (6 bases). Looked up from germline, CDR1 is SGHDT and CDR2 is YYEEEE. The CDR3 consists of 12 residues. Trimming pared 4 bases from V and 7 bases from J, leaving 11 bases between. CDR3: CASSRGASGYTF. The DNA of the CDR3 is TGTGCCAGCAGCCGGGGGGCCTCTGGCTACACCTTC. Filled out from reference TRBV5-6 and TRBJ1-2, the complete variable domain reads DAGVTQSPTHLIKTRGQQVTLRCSPKSGHDTVSWYQQALGQGPQFIFQYYEEEERQRGNFPDRFSGHQFPNYSSELNVNALLLGDSALYLCASSRGASGYTFGSGTRLTVV.

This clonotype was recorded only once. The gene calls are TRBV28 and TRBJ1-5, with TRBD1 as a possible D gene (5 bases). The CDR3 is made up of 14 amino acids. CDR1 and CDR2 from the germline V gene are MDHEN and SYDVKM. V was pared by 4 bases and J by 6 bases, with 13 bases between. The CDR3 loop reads CASSSPGPSQPQHF. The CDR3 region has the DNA TGTGCCAGCAGTTCCCCAGGGCCGAGTCAGCCCCAGCATTTT.

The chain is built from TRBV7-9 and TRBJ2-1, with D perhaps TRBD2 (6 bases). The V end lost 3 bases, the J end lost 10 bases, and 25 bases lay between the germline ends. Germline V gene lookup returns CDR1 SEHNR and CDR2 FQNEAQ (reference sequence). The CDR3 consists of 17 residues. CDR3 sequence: CASSFPRRVSPTREQFF. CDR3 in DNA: TGTGCCAGCAGCTTCCCGAGGAGGGTATCTCCTACAAGGGAGCAGTTCTTC.